What follows are 11 T cell receptor beta chains derived from one specimen sequenced in a study of beta chain features in type 1 diabetes. Of the isolated RNA, all was reverse transcribed, and so the sequenced material was expressed TCRB transcripts. Sequenced by immunoSEQ multiplex PCR; TCRdb stores in-frame clones only, minus some. Here the sample spans roughly 370,000 clones, approximately 15% being singletons. Input material: naive CD4+ T cells from blood. The receptors were sampled from a man aged 25-40 years in good health.

This clone was picked up a small number of times. The chain couples TRBV11-2 to TRBJ2-4; no reliable D call. Germline V gene data show CDR1 as SGHAT and CDR2 as FQNNGV. The CDR3 has 14 amino acids. Trimming pared 3 bases from V and 6 bases from J, leaving 12 bases between. CDR3 loop: CASSFSDQRNIQYF. The CDR3 coding sequence is TGTGCCAGCAGCTTTTCAGACCAACGAAACATTCAGTACTTC. Combining the CDR3 with reference TRBV11-2 and TRBJ2-4 gives the whole variable domain EAGVAQSPRYKIIEKRQSVAFWCNPISGHATLYWYQQILGQGPKLLIQFQNNGVVDDSQLPKDRFSAERLKGVDSTLKIQPAKLEDSAVYLCASSFSDQRNIQYFGAGTRLSVL.

This clone was counted only a few times. V gene TRBV21-1 combines with J gene TRBJ1-2; the table names TRBD1, a call not compared with the DNA. TRBV21-1 is an annotated pseudogene. The CDR3 has 12 amino acids. The CDR3 DNA is TGTGCCAGCAGACACAGGGAAACGGGCTACACCTTC. Translation: CASRHRETGYTF.

The chain couples TRBV9 to TRBJ2-2; unclear D gene. This CDR3 has 16 amino acids. Germline V lookup: CDR1 SGDLS, CDR2 YYNGEE. V was trimmed by 0 bases and J by 0 bases, leaving 9 bases between them. CDR3 region: CASSVAPLTNTGELFF. In DNA form, the CDR3 reads TGTGCCAGCAGCGTAGCTCCCCTAACGAACACCGGGGAGCTGTTTTTT.

The chain couples TRBV5-1 to TRBJ2-3; D might be TRBD2 (5 bases). This CDR3 comprises 14 residues. The V gene's germline CDR1 is SGHRS and CDR2 YFSETQ. Trimming took 6 bases from V and 1 from J, leaving 12 bases between them. The CDR3 loop reads CASTERAGTDTQYF. CDR3 DNA sequence: TGCGCCAGCACGGAGAGGGCGGGCACAGATACGCAGTATTTT. The whole variable domain, filled in from reference TRBV5-1 and TRBJ2-3, reads KAGVTQTPRYLIKTRGQQVTLSCSPISGHRSVSWYQQTPGQGLQFLFEYFSETQRNKGNFPGRFSGRQFSNSRSEMNVSTLELGDSALYLCASTERAGTDTQYFGPGTRLTVL.

This clone was detected a few times. The rearrangement uses TRBV7-9 and TRBJ2-1, with 15 bases that match TRBD2. Trimming at V came to 4 bases and at J to 6 bases, leaving 7 bases not matched to a gene. Germline V gene data show CDR1 as SEHNR and CDR2 as FQNEAQ (reference sequence). The CDR3 sequence is 17 residues long. Here the CDR3 DNA reads TGTGCCAGCAGCTACAGGACTAGCGGGAGGGCCCGCAATGAGCAGTTCTTC. Protein sequence: CASSYRTSGRARNEQFF.

In this sample, this clone turned up a few times. The chain links TRBV4-3 to TRBJ2-2; D ambiguous. Germline CDR1 LGHNA, CDR2 YSLEER. This CDR3 comprises 14 residues. Deletions cut 2 bases from V and 5 bases from J, with 9 bases between. CDR3 in amino acids: CASSQLRVTGELFF. The CDR3 nucleotides are TGCGCCAGCAGCCAACTTAGGGTTACCGGGGAGCTGTTTTTT.

Here the CDR3 reads CASSLGGQSRSDTQYF. In DNA form, the CDR3 reads TGTGCCAGCAGCTTAGGGGGACAGTCGCGTTCAGATACGCAGTATTTT. The chain couples TRBV7-2 to TRBJ2-3; the match to TRBD1 covers 7 bases. The CDR3 runs 16 residues. After removal of 1 base from V and 4 bases from J, the junction contained 8 bases not matched to a gene. Germline lookup yields CDR1 SGHTA and CDR2 FQGNSA.

Only a few counts were recorded for this clone. This sequence joins TRBV9 and TRBJ2-5; 12 bases are shared with TRBD2. J gave up 3 bases and V 5 bases, and 8 bases lay outside the gene matches. This CDR3 is 16 amino acids long. Germline CDR1 SGDLS, CDR2 YYNGEE. The CDR3 loop is CASSLTSGGGEETQYF. CDR3 in DNA: TGTGCCAGCAGTCTGACTAGCGGGGGCGGTGAAGAGACCCAGTACTTC.

This clone was counted only a few times. The chain is built from TRBV7-8 and TRBJ2-5, with 13 bases fitting TRBD2. V was clipped by 5 bases and J by 5 bases; unmatched bases: 8. The CDR3 sequence is 16 residues long. Germline CDR1 is SGHVS and CDR2 is FQNEAQ. The CDR3 DNA reads TGTGCCAGCAGCGCGACTAGCGGGAGGAGTGGGGAGACCCAGTACTTC. Translating it yields CASSATSGRSGETQYF.

This clone was observed a few times. The V gene is TRBV7-9, the J gene TRBJ2-7, with D uncertain. This CDR3 is 12 amino acids long. The germline V gene encodes CDR1 SEHNR and CDR2 FQNEAQ (reference sequence). Trimming pared 5 bases from V and 1 base from J, leaving 6 bases between. CDR3 sequence reads: CASSARSYEQYV. The CDR3 region has the DNA TGTGCCAGCAGCGCAAGGTCCTACGAGCAGTACGTC.

The rearrangement uses TRBV10-3 and TRBJ2-3, with TRBD2 as a possible D gene (5 bases). Germline loops: CDR1 ENHRY, CDR2 SYGVKD. The CDR3 length is 14 residues. Trimming removed 6 bases at V and 0 bases at J, with 10 bases between. CDR3 region: CAIRAGMSTDTQYF. The CDR3 bases are TGTGCCATCAGGGCCGGGATGAGCACAGATACGCAGTATTTT.